This TCR beta chain was sequenced for a study of shared clonotypes between healthy human individuals. Study-wide context: With ages of 18 to 49, the donors were a couple of women and a few men.

Some clones are missing from TCRdb's copy, which holds only in-frame ones; the method was immunoSEQ multiplex PCR. The table lists more than 2,000,000 clones, 85% to 95% of them singletons. All participating donors were Caucasian adults from Nashville, Tennessee. From CD4+ cells came CD45RA+ naive and CD45RA-negative memory subsets. Germline V gene lookup returns CDR1 MNHEY and CDR2 SVGAGI. V shed 4 bases and J shed 5 bases, with 17 bases lying between them. The CDR3 has 15 amino acids. This TCR derives from a young man in good health. Some clones in this sample may be carry-over from other donors' samples. The gene calls are TRBV6-5 and TRBJ1-2; D is uncertain. The source material was naive CD4+ T cells from PBMCs. Indicated subset: CD45RA+ positively selected. The CDR3 is CASSLLPGSTYGYTF. The CDR3 DNA reads as TGTGCCAGCAGTTTACTTCCAGGATCAACGTATGGCTACACCTTC.